This is a list of T cell receptor beta chains from one sample in a study of T cells in localized non-small cell lung cancer. Repertoires were generated with immunoSEQ multiplex PCR, while TCRdb's copy carries only in-frame clones and drops some. The table shows 70,000 to 100,000 clones, with roughly 88% occurring only once. Here the sequenced sample was PBMCs, taken before any cancer treatment. The origin of the receptors is a woman aged 40-69 years with stage II squamous cell lung carcinoma. Both conserved end residues are part of each CDR3. Each record gives: J gene, V gene, clone size, D gene, CDR3 protein, CDR3 DNA. D genes are given only for firm matches. Size is stated for part of the rows, as once, few or many counts, or as a class when the clone is expanded.

J gene: TRBJ2-3; V gene: TRBV2; clone size: NA; D gene: TRBD2; CDR3 protein: CASSTLAGGPSTDTQYF; CDR3 DNA: TGTGCCAGCAGTACACTAGCGGGAGGGCCGAGCACAGATACGCAGTATTTT
J gene: TRBJ1-1; V gene: TRBV6-1; clone size: NA; D gene: TRBD1; CDR3 protein: CASSLTGQLNTEAFF; CDR3 DNA: TGTGCCAGCAGTTTAACGGGACAGCTGAACACTGAAGCTTTCTTT
J gene: TRBJ2-7; V gene: TRBV28; clone size: few; D gene: NA; CDR3 protein: CASSYPGTPSSYEQYF; CDR3 DNA: TGTGCCAGCAGTTACCCCGGGACTCCGAGCTCCTACGAGCAGTACTTC
J gene: TRBJ2-5; V gene: TRBV15; clone size: NA; D gene: NA; CDR3 protein: CATSRAAPGPQETQYF; CDR3 DNA: TGTGCCACCAGCAGAGCAGCACCCGGGCCACAAGAGACCCAGTACTTC
J gene: TRBJ2-7; V gene: TRBV5-1; clone size: NA; D gene: NA; CDR3 protein: CASSPAVPSYEQYF; CDR3 DNA: TGCGCCAGCAGCCCAGCGGTCCCGTCCTACGAGCAGTACTTC
J gene: TRBJ2-3; V gene: TRBV11-2; clone size: NA; D gene: TRBD2; CDR3 protein: CASSPGIAGNMDTQYF; CDR3 DNA: TGTGCCAGCAGCCCCGGGATAGCGGGAAATATGGATACGCAGTATTTT
J gene: TRBJ2-2; V gene: TRBV5-1; clone size: NA; D gene: NA; CDR3 protein: CASSLPSFRTGELFF; CDR3 DNA: TGCGCCAGCAGCTTGCCGTCTTTCCGCACCGGGGAGCTGTTTTTT
J gene: TRBJ1-2; V gene: TRBV5-1; clone size: NA; D gene: NA; CDR3 protein: CASSPDGTVLGYTF; CDR3 DNA: TGCGCCAGCAGTCCAGACGGGACGGTCTTGGGCTACACCTTC
J gene: TRBJ2-3; V gene: TRBV7-9; clone size: once; D gene: TRBD1; CDR3 protein: CASSFGDSLTDTQYF; CDR3 DNA: TGTGCCAGCAGCTTTGGGGACAGCCTCACAGATACGCAGTATTTT
J gene: TRBJ2-7; V gene: TRBV27; clone size: NA; D gene: NA; CDR3 protein: CASSFRLGLYEQYF; CDR3 DNA: TGTGCCAGCAGTTTCAGACTGGGACTTTACGAGCAGTACTTC
J gene: TRBJ1-6; V gene: TRBV6-5; clone size: NA; D gene: NA; CDR3 protein: CASSRDSDSPLHF; CDR3 DNA: TGTGCCAGCAGCCGCGACAGTGATTCACCCCTCCACTTT
J gene: TRBJ1-6; V gene: TRBV5-4; clone size: NA; D gene: TRBD1; CDR3 protein: CASSLGAGGQNSPLHF; CDR3 DNA: TGTGCCAGCAGCTTGGGGGCAGGGGGTCAGAATTCACCCCTCCACTTT
J gene: TRBJ1-1; V gene: TRBV6-6; clone size: NA; D gene: TRBD1; CDR3 protein: CASIRDRVTEAFF; CDR3 DNA: TGTGCCAGCATCCGCGACAGGGTCACTGAAGCTTTCTTT
J gene: TRBJ2-5; V gene: TRBV5-1; clone size: NA; D gene: NA; CDR3 protein: CASSSWRNQETQYF; CDR3 DNA: TGCGCCAGCAGCTCTTGGAGGAACCAAGAGACCCAGTACTTC
J gene: TRBJ1-3; V gene: TRBV30; clone size: NA; D gene: TRBD1; CDR3 protein: CAWSEGGKGGNTIYF; CDR3 DNA: TGTGCCTGGAGTGAAGGGGGCAAGGGAGGAAACACCATATATTTT
J gene: TRBJ2-2; V gene: TRBV5-8; clone size: NA; D gene: NA; CDR3 protein: CASSRGPANTGELFF; CDR3 DNA: TGTGCCAGCAGCCGGGGACCGGCGAACACCGGGGAGCTGTTTTTT
J gene: TRBJ2-2; V gene: TRBV30; clone size: NA; D gene: NA; CDR3 protein: CAWTLTSTGELFF; CDR3 DNA: TGTGCCTGGACCCTAACTAGCACCGGGGAGCTGTTTTTT
J gene: TRBJ1-2; V gene: TRBV19; clone size: NA; D gene: TRBD1; CDR3 protein: CASSSKGQGANAYGYTF; CDR3 DNA: TGTGCCAGTAGTAGTAAGGGACAGGGGGCCAATGCCTATGGCTACACCTTC
J gene: TRBJ1-1; V gene: TRBV5-1; clone size: NA; D gene: NA; CDR3 protein: CASPDSANTEAFF; CDR3 DNA: TGCGCCAGCCCGGACAGCGCGAACACTGAAGCTTTCTTT
J gene: TRBJ2-7; V gene: TRBV28; clone size: NA; D gene: NA; CDR3 protein: CASSLTRGALDEQYF; CDR3 DNA: TGTGCCAGCAGCCTTACCCGGGGGGCTCTCGACGAGCAGTACTTC
J gene: TRBJ2-4; V gene: TRBV28; clone size: NA; D gene: NA; CDR3 protein: CASRGGPAKNIQYF; CDR3 DNA: TGTGCCAGCAGAGGGGGGCCGGCCAAAAACATTCAGTACTTC
J gene: TRBJ1-1; V gene: TRBV28; clone size: NA; D gene: NA; CDR3 protein: CASSSQGWSTEAFF; CDR3 DNA: TGTGCCAGCAGTTCCCAGGGATGGTCCACTGAAGCTTTCTTT
J gene: TRBJ1-6; V gene: TRBV27; clone size: few; D gene: NA; CDR3 protein: CASRRGNWFHF; CDR3 DNA: TGTGCCAGCAGAAGGGGGAATTGGTTCCACTTT
J gene: TRBJ1-5; V gene: TRBV2; clone size: few; D gene: TRBD1; CDR3 protein: CASNGRQGSNQPQHF; CDR3 DNA: TGTGCCAGCAATGGTCGACAGGGATCCAATCAGCCCCAGCATTTT
J gene: TRBJ1-2; V gene: TRBV2; clone size: NA; D gene: NA; CDR3 protein: CASSYSYGYTF; CDR3 DNA: TGTGCCAGCAGTTACAGCTATGGCTACACCTTC
J gene: TRBJ2-7; V gene: TRBV19; clone size: NA; D gene: TRBD1; CDR3 protein: CASSPDRETYEQYF; CDR3 DNA: TGTGCCAGTAGTCCAGACAGGGAAACCTACGAGCAGTACTTC
J gene: TRBJ1-2; V gene: TRBV6-4; clone size: once; D gene: TRBD1; CDR3 protein: CASSDSGQGRNGYTF; CDR3 DNA: TGTGCCAGCAGTGACTCAGGACAGGGGAGGAATGGCTACACCTTC
J gene: TRBJ2-3; V gene: TRBV6-1; clone size: NA; D gene: NA; CDR3 protein: CASTASDTQYF; CDR3 DNA: TGTGCCAGCACGGCCTCAGATACGCAGTATTTT
J gene: TRBJ2-1; V gene: TRBV5-6; clone size: NA; D gene: NA; CDR3 protein: CASSRKAGAYNEQFF; CDR3 DNA: TGTGCCAGCAGCAGAAAGGCAGGGGCCTACAATGAGCAGTTCTTC
J gene: TRBJ2-3; V gene: TRBV27; clone size: NA; D gene: NA; CDR3 protein: CASSPWTAQDTQYF; CDR3 DNA: TGTGCCAGCAGTCCCTGGACAGCTCAGGATACGCAGTATTTT
J gene: TRBJ1-3; V gene: TRBV2; clone size: NA; D gene: NA; CDR3 protein: CASSERSTYSGNTIYF; CDR3 DNA: TGTGCCAGCAGTGAGAGGAGCACATACTCTGGAAACACCATATATTTT
J gene: TRBJ1-1; V gene: TRBV10-3; clone size: NA; D gene: TRBD1; CDR3 protein: CAIGQGMPEAFF; CDR3 DNA: TGTGCCATCGGACAGGGAATGCCTGAAGCTTTCTTT
J gene: TRBJ2-1; V gene: TRBV19; clone size: NA; D gene: NA; CDR3 protein: CASSIVGDNEQFF; CDR3 DNA: TGTGCCAGTAGTATAGTGGGGGACAATGAGCAGTTCTTC
J gene: TRBJ1-2; V gene: TRBV7-9; clone size: once; D gene: NA; CDR3 protein: CASSKIGDGYTF; CDR3 DNA: TGTGCCAGCAGCAAGATAGGGGATGGCTACACCTTC
J gene: TRBJ1-1; V gene: TRBV29-1; clone size: NA; D gene: NA; CDR3 protein: CSVESGTNTEAFF; CDR3 DNA: TGCAGCGTTGAGTCTGGGACGAACACTGAAGCTTTCTTT
J gene: TRBJ2-6; V gene: TRBV13; clone size: NA; D gene: TRBD1; CDR3 protein: CASSSYRGGSSGANVLTF; CDR3 DNA: TGTGCCAGCAGCTCCTACAGGGGTGGGTCCTCTGGGGCCAACGTCCTGACTTTC
J gene: TRBJ1-1; V gene: TRBV19; clone size: NA; D gene: NA; CDR3 protein: CASSHGRGADPEAFF; CDR3 DNA: TGTGCCAGTAGTCATGGAAGGGGAGCCGACCCTGAAGCTTTCTTT
J gene: TRBJ2-3; V gene: TRBV6-5; clone size: once; D gene: TRBD1; CDR3 protein: CATLGQGADTQYF; CDR3 DNA: TGTGCCACCCTAGGACAGGGGGCAGATACGCAGTATTTT
J gene: TRBJ2-7; V gene: TRBV19; clone size: NA; D gene: NA; CDR3 protein: CASSTIQGVYEQYF; CDR3 DNA: TGTGCCAGTAGTACCATACAGGGTGTCTACGAGCAGTACTTC
J gene: TRBJ2-6; V gene: TRBV5-4; clone size: NA; D gene: NA; CDR3 protein: CASSSDTNVLTF; CDR3 DNA: TGTGCCAGCAGCAGCGATACCAACGTCCTGACTTTC
J gene: TRBJ1-1; V gene: TRBV6-5; clone size: NA; D gene: NA; CDR3 protein: CASSYSVTGNTEAFF; CDR3 DNA: TGTGCCAGCAGTTACTCGGTGACGGGTAACACTGAAGCTTTCTTT
J gene: TRBJ2-7; V gene: TRBV4-1; clone size: NA; D gene: NA; CDR3 protein: CASSQEGLATYEQYF; CDR3 DNA: TGCGCCAGCAGCCAAGAAGGGCTAGCAACCTACGAGCAGTACTTC
J gene: TRBJ1-3; V gene: TRBV5-1; clone size: NA; D gene: NA; CDR3 protein: CASSLDRDTGNTIYF; CDR3 DNA: TGCGCCAGCAGCTTGGACCGGGACACTGGAAACACCATATATTTT
J gene: TRBJ1-3; V gene: TRBV5-4; clone size: NA; D gene: NA; CDR3 protein: CASSSDRRNTIYF; CDR3 DNA: TGTGCCAGCAGCTCCGACAGACGAAACACCATATATTTT
J gene: TRBJ1-1; V gene: TRBV29-1; clone size: NA; D gene: TRBD1; CDR3 protein: CSVEESTGKAFF; CDR3 DNA: TGCAGCGTTGAAGAGTCGACAGGGAAAGCTTTCTTT
J gene: TRBJ1-3; V gene: TRBV7-7; clone size: NA; D gene: NA; CDR3 protein: CASSLGPSSGNTIYF; CDR3 DNA: TGTGCTAGCAGCTTAGGCCCGAGCTCTGGAAACACCATATATTTT
J gene: TRBJ2-5; V gene: TRBV19; clone size: NA; D gene: TRBD1; CDR3 protein: CASSIRDRGGETQYF; CDR3 DNA: TGTGCCAGTAGTATCCGGGACAGGGGTGGCGAGACCCAGTACTTC
J gene: TRBJ2-3; V gene: TRBV5-1; clone size: NA; D gene: TRBD2; CDR3 protein: CASSLVGSGGAMRADTQYF; CDR3 DNA: TGCGCCAGCAGCTTGGTGGGTAGCGGGGGGGCGATGAGAGCAGATACGCAGTATTTT
J gene: TRBJ2-7; V gene: TRBV9; clone size: NA; D gene: NA; CDR3 protein: CASSPRGSYSYEQYF; CDR3 DNA: TGTGCCAGCAGCCCCCGTGGAAGCTACTCCTACGAGCAGTACTTC
J gene: TRBJ1-5; V gene: TRBV2; clone size: NA; D gene: NA; CDR3 protein: CASGEGVGPQHF; CDR3 DNA: TGTGCCAGCGGGGAGGGAGTGGGGCCCCAGCATTTT
J gene: TRBJ1-1; V gene: TRBV5-4; clone size: NA; D gene: NA; CDR3 protein: CASSTTGTNKRNTEAFF; CDR3 DNA: TGTGCCAGCAGCACGACCGGGACGAATAAAAGGAACACTGAAGCTTTCTTT
J gene: TRBJ1-3; V gene: TRBV7-9; clone size: NA; D gene: NA; CDR3 protein: CASSLDGLSSGNTIYF; CDR3 DNA: TGTGCCAGCAGCTTAGATGGTCTTAGCTCTGGAAACACCATATATTTT
J gene: TRBJ1-5; V gene: TRBV7-9; clone size: NA; D gene: NA; CDR3 protein: CASSSYTGISNQPQHF; CDR3 DNA: TGTGCCAGCAGCAGCTATACAGGGATAAGCAATCAGCCCCAGCATTTT